The 23 T cell receptor beta chains given below trace back to one sample, sequenced in a study of blood T cell repertoires in COVID-19. Sequencing was performed with immunoSEQ multiplex PCR; in TCRdb, only in-frame clones are kept and a portion is missing. The sample carries 170,000 or so clones, roughly 86% recorded once. The material sequenced was peripheral blood. These receptors were obtained from a man aged 60 to 75 with COVID-19, enrolled during active disease.

On this clone itself: One end of the junction fails to match germline, which may point to a read error. The chain employs TRBV15 and TRBJ2-7; 9 bases are shared with TRBD1. Germline assignment: CDR1 LNHNV and CDR2 YYDKDF (reference sequence). The CDR3 loop spans 16 amino acids. CDR3 region: CATSRVRTGAAYEQYF. The CDR3 region has the DNA TGTGCCACCAGCAGGGTAAGGACAGGGGCGGCTTACGAGCAGTATTTC.

The chain uses TRBV28 and TRBJ2-5; D ambiguous. The CDR3 is 13 amino acids. Germline-derived CDR1 and CDR2 are MDHEN and SYDVKM. V lost 1 base to trimming and J lost 1 base, with 4 bases between them. This CDR3 is CASSLFSQETQYF. DNA of the CDR3: TGTGCCAGCAGTTTATTCAGCCAAGAGACCCAGTACTTC.

This clone was detected a few times. V usage is TRBV5-6 and J usage is TRBJ1-1; D remains unclear. In germline, CDR1 is SGHDT, CDR2 YYEEEE. V gave up 0 bases and J gave up 1 base, with 13 bases separating them. CDR3 length: 16 residues. The CDR3 is CASSLGGLLGNTEAFF. The CDR3 bases are TGTGCCAGCAGCTTGGGTGGGCTATTGGGGAACACTGAAGCTTTCTTT. Full variable domain (missing parts from reference TRBV5-6 and TRBJ1-1): DAGVTQSPTHLIKTRGQQVTLRCSPKSGHDTVSWYQQALGQGPQFIFQYYEEEERQRGNFPDRFSGHQFPNYSSELNVNALLLGDSALYLCASSLGGLLGNTEAFFGQGTRLTVV.

This sequence joins TRBV27 and TRBJ1-3; tentative D call: TRBD1 (6 bases). Between the trimmed V and J ends, which lost 5 bases and 2 bases, there was a span of 13 bases. From germline, CDR1 is MNHEY and CDR2 SMNVEV (reference sequence). This CDR3 region has 15 residues. The CDR3 reads CASSTHREAGNTIYF. DNA of the CDR3: TGTGCCAGCAGTACCCACAGGGAAGCTGGAAACACCATATATTTT.

The CDR3 here is CSVRDVGEQFF. The CDR3, as DNA: TGCAGCGTCCGGGATGTGGGGGAGCAGTTCTTC. V gene TRBV29-1 combines with J gene TRBJ2-1; D perhaps matches TRBD2 (5 bases). The CDR3 consists of 11 residues. V lost 6 bases and J 10 bases, leaving 13 bases between the germline ends. The germline V gene has CDR1 SQVTM and CDR2 ANQGSEA.

The rearrangement links TRBV7-2 to TRBJ2-7; 9 positions match TRBD2. The ends lost 5 bases at V and 7 bases at J; junction bases unmatched: 12. Germline CDR1 and CDR2: SGHTA and FQGNSA. This CDR3 contains 15 residues. CDR3 residues: CASSERGLAGFEQYF. The CDR3 DNA is TGTGCCAGCAGCGAGAGGGGTCTAGCGGGATTTGAGCAGTACTTC.

The table lists this clone with a few counts. The V gene is TRBV30, the J gene TRBJ1-5; 10 nucleotides match TRBD1. The V gene's germline CDR1 is GTSNPN and CDR2 SVGIG (reference sequence). Germline trimming cut 0 bases from V and 6 bases from J; bases unmatched to any gene: 2. This CDR3 comprises 14 residues. The CDR3 is CAWSVRDRGQPQHF. The CDR3 DNA is TGTGCCTGGAGTGTACGGGACAGGGGTCAGCCCCAGCATTTT.

This chain links TRBV18 with TRBJ2-1; TRBD2 aligns across 7 bases. CDR3 length: 16 residues. With V trimmed by 4 bases and J by 6 bases, 12 bases remained unmatched. Looked up from germline, CDR1 is KGHSH and CDR2 is LQKENI. The CDR3 loop reads CASSRPPGGVGNEQFF. Written as DNA, the CDR3 is TGTGCCAGCTCACGGCCTCCGGGGGGAGTTGGCAATGAGCAGTTCTTC.

V usage is TRBV2 and J usage is TRBJ1-1; D gene ambiguous. Per the germline V gene, CDR1 is SNHLY and CDR2 is FYNNEI. The CDR3 consists of 13 residues. V lost 2 bases, J lost 5 bases, and 9 bases lay in between. CDR3 sequence (DNA): TGTGCCAGCAGTGAAACAGATCGGACTGAAGCTTTCTTT. The encoded protein is CASSETDRTEAFF.

The rearrangement joins TRBV11-1 to TRBJ2-1, with D possibly being TRBD2 (6 bases). The germline V and J ends were trimmed by 1 base and 10 bases, with 11 bases remaining between them. Germline lookup yields CDR1 SGHAT and CDR2 FQDESV (reference sequence). This CDR3 has 13 residues. The CDR3 region has the DNA TGTGCCAGCAGCTTAGGATTCGCGGGGGAGCAGTTCTTC. It codes for CASSLGFAGEQFF.

Worth noting for this clone: One end of the junction varies from germline; a read error may be responsible. The chain recombines TRBV28 with TRBJ1-1; TRBD1 agrees at 7 bases. The CDR3 is 12 residues long. Looked up from germline, CDR1 is MDHEN and CDR2 is SYDVKM. CDR3: CASSPDRAEAFF. The CDR3 DNA reads as TGTGCCAGCAGTCCTGACAGGGCTGAGGCTTTCTTT.

The chain carries TRBV7-9 and TRBJ1-2; D is possibly TRBD1 (5 bases). This CDR3 has 19 residues. Germline V gene data show CDR1 as SEHNR and CDR2 as FQNEAQ (reference sequence). Trimming shortened V by 4 bases and J by 3 bases, and 27 bases separated the two germline ends. CDR3 in amino acids: CASSSTPPRQGESYYGYTF. The DNA for the CDR3 is TGTGCCAGCAGCTCGACCCCCCCGAGGCAGGGTGAATCCTACTATGGCTACACCTTC.

J is TRBJ1-6 and V is TRBV6-1, with D tentatively TRBD1 (5 bases). CDR1 is MNHNS, CDR2 SASEGT, per germline. V shed 1 base and J shed 7 bases, with 11 bases lying between them. CDR3 length: 15 amino acids. The CDR3 DNA follows: TGTGCCAGCAGTGAAGTGGGCAGGGCGAATTCACCCCTCCACTTT. Protein product: CASSEVGRANSPLHF.

V gene TRBV9 combines with J gene TRBJ2-1, with 7 nucleotides matching TRBD2. The germline gives CDR1 SGDLS, CDR2 YYNGEE. The junction had 10 bases not matched to a gene; V was cut back by 5 bases and J by 5 bases. The CDR3 sequence is 15 residues long. The DNA of the CDR3 is TGTGCCAGCAGTCTCTGGAGCGGGGACGACAATGAGCAGTTCTTC. It codes for CASSLWSGDDNEQFF.

The gene calls are TRBV4-3 and TRBJ2-1; 9 bases agree with TRBD2. With V trimmed by 2 bases and J by 9 bases, 11 bases remained unmatched. The germline V gene encodes CDR1 LGHNA and CDR2 YSLEER. This CDR3 is built from 16 residues. This chain's CDR3 is CASSQLSGGPFGEQFF. As DNA, the CDR3 is TGCGCCAGCAGCCAACTTAGCGGGGGCCCGTTTGGTGAGCAGTTCTTC.

In this sample, this clone turned up once. This chain joins TRBV6-2 or TRBV6-3 and TRBJ2-5; D is unresolved. With 2 bases removed from V and 6 bases from J, the gap between germline ends came to 13 bases. This CDR3 region has 14 residues. CDR1 MNHEY and CDR2 SVGEGT come from the germline V gene. CDR3 DNA: TGTGCCAGCAGTTACGGCGGCATTGAACAGACCCAGTACTTC. This gives the protein CASSYGGIEQTQYF.

This clone occurred a few times. Within the sample, other DNA sequences also encode this same CDR3. Here the CDR3 DNA reads TGTGCCAGCAGCTTAGGGGGACAGGGGAACACTGAAGCTTTCTTT. Translated: CASSLGGQGNTEAFF. The chain couples TRBV11-3 to TRBJ1-1; TRBD1 matches 9 bases. V gave up 1 base and J gave up 1 base; unmatched junction bases: 1. The CDR3 covers 15 residues. Germline CDR1 and CDR2: SGHNT and YENEEA. Full variable domain (outside the CDR3, taken from reference TRBV11-3 and TRBJ1-1): EAGVVQSPRYKIIEKKQPVAFWCNPISGHNTLYWYLQNLGQGPELLIRYENEEAVDDSQLPKDRFSAERLKGVDSTLKIQPAELGDSAVYLCASSLGGQGNTEAFFGQGTRLTVV.

The V call is TRBV4-3, the J call TRBJ2-7, with 7 positions matching TRBD1. The trim removed 1 base at V and 7 bases at J, leaving 13 bases unmatched. This CDR3 is 16 amino acids long. CDR1 and CDR2 from the germline V gene are LGHNA and YSLEER. The CDR3 sequence is CASSQGWDSSRREQYF. The CDR3 coding sequence is TGCGCCAGCAGCCAAGGCTGGGACAGCTCGCGTAGGGAGCAGTACTTC.

The gene calls are TRBV6-5 and TRBJ1-2; a weak D match, TRBD1 (5 bases). The germline V and J ends were trimmed by 0 bases and 2 bases, with 13 bases remaining between them. CDR1 MNHEY and CDR2 SVGAGI come from the germline V gene. The length of the CDR3 is 16 residues. CDR3 coding DNA: TGTGCCAGCAGTTACTCCGCGGGGGGAGTAAACTATGGCTACACCTTC. Protein: CASSYSAGGVNYGYTF.

V usage is TRBV19 and J usage is TRBJ2-7; 8 nucleotides line up with TRBD2. This CDR3 is 13 amino acids long. V lost 3 bases and J lost 6; bases outside the gene matches: 4. Germline V gives CDR1 LNHDA, CDR2 SQIVND (reference sequence). CDR3 residues: CASSIGRGGEQYF. In DNA, the CDR3 is TGTGCCAGTAGTATCGGTCGGGGGGGCGAGCAGTACTTC.

The V gene is TRBV4-2, the J gene TRBJ2-1, with 12 bases matching TRBD2. The V gene end was trimmed by 1 base and the J gene end by 1 base; junction bases not matched to a gene: 2. The length of the CDR3 is 17 residues. The germline CDR1 and CDR2 sequences are LGHNA and YNFKEQ. The CDR3 here is CASSQGTSGISYNEQFF. Here the CDR3 DNA reads TGTGCCAGCAGCCAAGGGACTAGCGGGATATCCTACAATGAGCAGTTCTTC.

The chain uses TRBV11-3 and TRBJ1-1; D unclear. Germline-derived CDR1 and CDR2 are SGHNT and YENEEA. V lost 5 bases and J 0 bases, leaving 16 bases between the germline ends. The CDR3 extends over 16 amino acids. In DNA form, the CDR3 reads TGTGCCAGCAGCCCCCCCTATCGAGAAATGAACACTGAAGCTTTCTTT. Its translation is CASSPPYREMNTEAFF. Full variable domain (rest looked up from reference TRBV11-3 and TRBJ1-1): EAGVVQSPRYKIIEKKQPVAFWCNPISGHNTLYWYLQNLGQGPELLIRYENEEAVDDSQLPKDRFSAERLKGVDSTLKIQPAELGDSAVYLCASSPPYREMNTEAFFGQGTRLTVV.

The chain uses TRBV7-2 and TRBJ2-3; no reliable D call. CDR1 is SGHTA, CDR2 FQGNSA, per germline. The CDR3 is made up of 13 amino acids. V shed 5 bases and J shed 4 bases, with 10 bases lying between them. In DNA, the CDR3 is TGTGCCAGCAGCCGATCGCGGTCAGATACGCAGTATTTT. Protein sequence: CASSRSRSDTQYF. Full variable domain (remainder filled in from reference TRBV7-2 and TRBJ2-3): GAGVSQSPSNKVTEKGKDVELRCDPISGHTALYWYRQSLGQGLEFLIYFQGNSAPDKSGLPSDRFSAERTGGSVSTLTIQRTQQEDSAVYLCASSRSRSDTQYFGPGTRLTVL.